The T cell receptor (beta chain) described here comes from a study of cytotoxic CD8 clonotypes in ibrutinib-treated CLL. Study at large: Across samples, productive templates numbered approximately 260,000 and productive rearrangements reached 75,000 to 100,000 on average.

Sequenced by immunoSEQ multiplex PCR; TCRdb stores in-frame clones only, minus some. The data show about 200,000 clones, with approximately 70% seen just once and about 6% held by the top ten. CDR1 and CDR2 from the germline V gene are SGDLS and YYNGEE. V dropped 4 bases and J dropped 5 bases, with 21 bases sitting between them. CDR3 size: 16 residues. The V and J genes are TRBV9 and TRBJ1-1; D possibly corresponds to TRBD1 (5 bases). This clonotype originated in a human donor with chronic lymphocytic leukemia. The sample in question was PBMCs, obtained after 12 months of ibrutinib treatment. The CDR3 DNA sequence: TGTGCCAGCAGCCATACCTTCAGGGACGGGGGGACTGAAGCTTTCTTT. Protein: CASSHTFRDGGTEAFF.